A single sample gave rise to the 27 T cell receptor beta chains below, sequenced in a study of T-cell memory formation after mild COVID-19. TCRdb used MiXCR to reprocess the 5' RACE reads, holding one entry per CDR3 protein. The sample includes more than 250,000 distinct CDR3 sequences, about 16% of them seen just once. Material: PBMCs or a T cell subset sorted from them (not recorded which). The origin of the receptors is a man between 18 and 35 years old who had mild COVID-19 (a few samples of this study predate the infection). Cell type and time point are not known.

This clonotype showed up just a few times. The chain is built from TRBV6-2 or TRBV6-3 and TRBJ2-5; D gene ambiguous. Trimming pared 8 bases from V and 5 bases from J, leaving 12 bases between. Germline lookup yields CDR1 MNHEY and CDR2 SVGEGT. The CDR3 spans 12 residues. CDR3 in amino acids: CASSATHETQYF. CDR3 in DNA: TGTGCCAGCTCCGCTACGCATGAGACCCAGTACTTC.

This chain connects TRBV20-1 to TRBJ2-2; D ambiguous. Per germline, CDR1 DFQATT and CDR2 SNEGSKA (reference sequence). V lost 0 bases and J lost 1, with 9 bases in between. CDR3 length: 15 residues. The CDR3 loop is CSARDLPGNTGELFF. In DNA form, the CDR3 reads TGCAGTGCTAGAGATTTGCCGGGGAACACCGGGGAGCTGTTTTTT.

The sample holds a few counts of this clonotype. The chain combines TRBV9 with TRBJ2-5; D is perhaps TRBD2 (6 bases). Germline V gene lookup returns CDR1 SGDLS and CDR2 YYNGEE. V lost 0 bases and J 1 base, leaving 16 bases between the germline ends. The CDR3 length is 17 residues. The CDR3 sequence: CASSVGGSSASQETQYF. The CDR3 DNA follows: TGTGCCAGCAGCGTAGGAGGGTCTAGCGCCTCCCAAGAGACCCAGTACTTC.

This clonotype was recorded at least ten times. The chain joins TRBV12-3 or TRBV12-4 to TRBJ1-6, with D unresolved. The CDR3 has 14 residues. The V gene lost 6 bases and the J gene lost 10 bases, with 16 bases spanning the gap. In nucleotides, the CDR3 is TGTGCCAGCAGCCTAACCTCCGGAGGATCACCCCTCCACTTT. Amino acid sequence: CASSLTSGGSPLHF.

The chain recombines TRBV11-2 with TRBJ1-2, with 7 bases matching TRBD1. V shed 4 bases and J 13 bases; nucleotides not matched to a gene: 12. CDR1 SGHAT and CDR2 FQNNGV come from the germline V gene. The CDR3 has 13 residues. The CDR3 spells CASSSFRGGRSTF. DNA of the CDR3: TGTGCCAGCAGCTCGTTCAGGGGGGGGCGTAGCACCTTC.

The genes are TRBV27 and TRBJ2-7; possible D gene TRBD1, 6 bases. The V gene lost 0 bases and the J gene lost 4 bases, with 10 bases spanning the gap. From germline, CDR1 is MNHEY and CDR2 SMNVEV (reference sequence). CDR3 length: 14 amino acids. The CDR3: CASSLSARGYEQYF. CDR3 DNA sequence: TGTGCCAGCAGTTTATCGGCCAGGGGATACGAGCAGTACTTC.

V is TRBV5-6 and J is TRBJ2-3; no firm D call. Trimming removed 7 bases at V and 0 bases at J, with 18 bases between. The germline V gene encodes CDR1 SGHDT and CDR2 YYEEEE. The CDR3 covers 16 residues. The CDR3 loop reads CASASFPGSSTDTQYF. Written as DNA, the CDR3 is TGTGCCAGCGCCTCTTTCCCCGGGTCTAGCACAGATACGCAGTATTTT.

A few counts support this clonotype. The chain combines TRBV7-2 with TRBJ2-3; D gene ambiguous. The CDR3 consists of 13 residues. Germline V lookup: CDR1 SGHTA, CDR2 FQGNSA. V was cut by 6 bases and J by 10 bases, with 17 bases left in between. The CDR3 DNA reads TGTGCCAGCAGTCCACCCCTCTCCGAACCGCAGTATTTT. Translating gives CASSPPLSEPQYF.

The J gene is TRBJ2-5, the V gene TRBV7-8; a possible D gene is TRBD2 (7 bases). The CDR3 sequence is 15 residues long. Germline-derived CDR1 and CDR2 are SGHVS and FQNEAQ. V lost 0 bases, J lost 5 bases, and 13 bases lay in between. The DNA for the CDR3 is TGTGCCAGCAGCTTAGCGCGGGGGCGAGGGGAGACCCAGTACTTC. This gives the protein CASSLARGRGETQYF.

With regard to this clonotype: One end of the junction is discordant with germline, which a read error may explain. This sequence joins TRBV11-2 and TRBJ2-7; 7 nucleotides line up with TRBD2. This CDR3 is built from 20 residues. The germline CDR1 and CDR2 sequences are SGHAT and FQNNGV. The CDR3: CASSSNRPQWGQRGPYGQYF. The CDR3 DNA follows: TGTGCCAGCAGCTCAAACCGCCCCCAGTGGGGCCAGCGGGGCCCCTACGGGCAGTACTTC.

The chain carries TRBV7-9 and TRBJ1-2; D might be TRBD1 (5 bases). The CDR3 contains 15 residues. The germline gives CDR1 SEHNR, CDR2 FQNEAQ (reference sequence). Trimming left V 1 base short and J 5 bases short, with 14 bases between. DNA of the CDR3: TGTGCCAGCAGCTTAGACGGGACGGGAGTTTATGGCTACACCTTC. This encodes CASSLDGTGVYGYTF.

This clonotype was found a few times. The chain combines TRBV4-3 with TRBJ2-1; 9 bases are a match to TRBD2. J was trimmed by 2 bases and V by 2 bases; bases with no gene match: 4. The CDR3 loop spans 16 amino acids. The germline CDR1 and CDR2 sequences are LGHNA and YSLEER. CDR3 loop: CASSQSGTSTYNEQFF. The CDR3 DNA reads TGCGCCAGCAGCCAATCCGGGACTAGCACCTACAATGAGCAGTTCTTC.

In its sample, this clonotype was seen a few times. The DNA of the CDR3 is TGTGCCAGCAGCTTTTACAGGGCCACCGGGGAGCTGTTTTTT. Protein: CASSFYRATGELFF. The V gene is TRBV11-2, the J gene TRBJ2-2, with D possibly being TRBD1 (6 bases). V lost 3 bases and J lost 4, with 9 bases in between. The CDR3 is 14 amino acids. Germline V gives CDR1 SGHAT, CDR2 FQNNGV.

This rearrangement joins TRBV5-6 to TRBJ1-5, with D perhaps TRBD1 (5 bases). Trimming took off 0 bases at V and 7 bases at J, with 17 bases between the two ends. The CDR3 length is 16 residues. CDR1 is SGHDT, CDR2 YYEEEE, per germline. CDR3 loop: CASSLGIGGGDQPQHF. CDR3 bases: TGTGCCAGCAGCTTGGGAATAGGCGGCGGGGACCAGCCCCAGCATTTT. Complete variable domain (other parts from reference TRBV5-6 and TRBJ1-5): DAGVTQSPTHLIKTRGQQVTLRCSPKSGHDTVSWYQQALGQGPQFIFQYYEEEERQRGNFPDRFSGHQFPNYSSELNVNALLLGDSALYLCASSLGIGGGDQPQHFGDGTRLSIL.

This rearrangement joins TRBV7-3 to TRBJ1-1, with 8 bases lining up with TRBD1. The CDR3 is made up of 12 amino acids. The V gene's germline CDR1 is SGHTA and CDR2 FQGTGA. V trimming: 5 bases; J trimming: 11 bases; junction bases outside the gene matches: 7. CDR3 in amino acids: CASSGDRGGAFF. The CDR3 DNA follows: TGTGCCAGCAGCGGCGACAGGGGTGGCGCTTTCTTT.

The chain carries TRBV7-2 and TRBJ1-1; no definite D call. Between the trimmed V and J ends, which lost 6 bases and 4 bases, there was a span of 12 bases. Germline CDR1 and CDR2: SGHTA and FQGNSA. The CDR3 extends over 13 amino acids. CDR3 in amino acids: CASSSEELTEAFF. The CDR3 coding sequence is TGTGCCAGCAGTTCAGAGGAGCTCACTGAAGCTTTCTTT.

The rearrangement joins TRBV24-1 to TRBJ2-2; D possibly corresponds to TRBD2 (5 bases). Trimming pared 5 bases from V and 4 bases from J, leaving 19 bases between. There are 17 residues in the CDR3. Per germline, CDR1 KGHDR and CDR2 SFDVKD. CDR3 protein: CATSASWGSAGTGELFF. DNA for the CDR3: TGTGCCACCAGTGCTTCGTGGGGAAGTGCGGGCACCGGGGAGCTGTTTTTT.

The chain recombines TRBV12-5 with TRBJ2-2; TRBD1 aligns across 9 bases. The CDR3 contains 17 residues. V dropped 9 bases and J dropped 6; count of bases not matched to a gene: 17. CDR1 LGHNT and CDR2 FRNRAP come from the germline V gene. The DNA of the CDR3 is TGTGCTAGCGAGTCCTCGGCCGGGACAGGGTTTTCCGGGGAGCTGTTTTTT. Translated: CASESSAGTGFSGELFF.

The CDR3 DNA reads as TGTGCCAGCAGCGTAGAACAGGAAGTCTACAATGAGCAGTTCTTC. Protein product: CASSVEQEVYNEQFF. V gene TRBV9 combines with J gene TRBJ2-1, with D possibly TRBD1 on 5 matching bases. The CDR3 has 15 residues. Looked up from germline, CDR1 is SGDLS and CDR2 is YYNGEE. V lost 0 bases to trimming and J lost 3 bases, with 10 bases between them.

The sample holds a few counts of this clonotype. The V gene is TRBV15, the J gene TRBJ2-3; D remains unclear. The germline V and J ends were trimmed by 1 base and 2 bases, with 7 bases remaining between them. Germline lookup yields CDR1 LNHNV and CDR2 YYDKDF (reference sequence). The CDR3 is 14 residues long. Here the CDR3 reads CATSRVGNTDTQYF. In nucleotides, the CDR3 is TGTGCCACCAGCAGAGTGGGGAACACAGATACGCAGTATTTT. The whole variable domain, filled in from reference TRBV15 and TRBJ2-3, reads DAMVIQNPRYQVTQFGKPVTLSCSQTLNHNVMYWYQQKSSQAPKLLFHYYDKDFNNEADTPDNFQSRRPNTSFCFLDIRSPGLGDTAMYLCATSRVGNTDTQYFGPGTRLTVL.

V gene TRBV7-3 combines with J gene TRBJ1-5, with a weak D call TRBD1 (6 bases). The V end was cut by 0 bases, the J end by 7 bases, with 7 bases between. The CDR3 is made up of 13 amino acids. The germline V gene encodes CDR1 SGHTA and CDR2 FQGTGA. This CDR3 reads CASSLTQGQPQHF. For the CDR3, the DNA is TGTGCCAGCAGCTTAACGCAGGGGCAGCCCCAGCATTTT.

There are a few counts of this clonotype. The chain carries TRBV9 and TRBJ2-7; weak D call: TRBD1 (6 bases). Trimming pared 0 bases from V and 4 bases from J, leaving 14 bases between. The V gene's germline CDR1 is SGDLS and CDR2 YYNGEE. The CDR3 runs 15 residues. CDR3 nucleotide sequence: TGTGCCAGCAGCGTAGAAGGGGTAGGGGGATACGAGCAGTACTTC. Translating it yields CASSVEGVGGYEQYF. Full variable domain (missing parts from reference TRBV9 and TRBJ2-7): DSGVTQTPKHLITATGQRVTLRCSPRSGDLSVYWYQQSLDQGLQFLIQYYNGEERAKGNILERFSAQQFPDLHSELNLSSLELGDSALYFCASSVEGVGGYEQYFGPGTRLTVT.

Only a few counts were recorded for this clonotype. The V gene is TRBV7-8, the J gene TRBJ1-2; D possibly corresponds to TRBD1 (5 bases). This CDR3 spans 15 amino acids. The V and J ends lost 3 bases and 8 bases respectively, with 19 bases between them. Germline V CDR1 and CDR2: SGHVS, FQNEAQ. CDR3 bases: TGTGCCAGCAGCTTCGGGGGGGGAGAGGGGTACGGCTACACCTTC. It translates to CASSFGGGEGYGYTF.

The chain has TRBV2 and TRBJ1-2; no firm D call. Germline CDR1 SNHLY, CDR2 FYNNEI. V was cut by 2 bases and J by 2 bases, with 12 bases left in between. This CDR3 comprises 15 residues. The CDR3 protein is CASSELAGVNYGYTF. CDR3 DNA sequence: TGTGCCAGCAGTGAATTGGCGGGAGTAAACTATGGCTACACCTTC.

This clonotype was seen a few times. An end of the junction differs from the germline gene, which may be a read error. The J gene is TRBJ1-2, the V gene TRBV18; D is unclear. This CDR3 region has 12 residues. In germline, CDR1 is KGHSH, CDR2 LQKENI. In nucleotides, the CDR3 is TGTGCCACCTCAAGAGGGAACCCTGGCTACACCTTC. Amino acid sequence: CATSRGNPGYTF.

The chain has TRBV11-1 and TRBJ2-1, with 9 nucleotides matching TRBD1. The germline V gene has CDR1 SGHAT and CDR2 FQDESV (reference sequence). The J segment lost 8 bases and the V segment lost 5 bases, leaving 7 bases of the junction unmatched. The CDR3 sequence is 14 residues long. The CDR3 nucleotides are TGTGCCAGCAGCCTCACAGGGGGCGGAGATGAGCAGTTCTTC. Translated, it gives CASSLTGGGDEQFF.

V gene TRBV5-1 combines with J gene TRBJ2-5; perhaps TRBD2 as D (5 bases). The CDR3 sequence is 15 residues long. The ends were cut back, 3 bases at V and 4 bases at J, with 16 bases in the middle. CDR1 SGHRS and CDR2 YFSETQ come from the germline V gene. The CDR3 here is CASSSGSFEGETQYF. CDR3 sequence (DNA): TGCGCCAGCAGCTCCGGGTCATTTGAGGGAGAGACCCAGTACTTC.